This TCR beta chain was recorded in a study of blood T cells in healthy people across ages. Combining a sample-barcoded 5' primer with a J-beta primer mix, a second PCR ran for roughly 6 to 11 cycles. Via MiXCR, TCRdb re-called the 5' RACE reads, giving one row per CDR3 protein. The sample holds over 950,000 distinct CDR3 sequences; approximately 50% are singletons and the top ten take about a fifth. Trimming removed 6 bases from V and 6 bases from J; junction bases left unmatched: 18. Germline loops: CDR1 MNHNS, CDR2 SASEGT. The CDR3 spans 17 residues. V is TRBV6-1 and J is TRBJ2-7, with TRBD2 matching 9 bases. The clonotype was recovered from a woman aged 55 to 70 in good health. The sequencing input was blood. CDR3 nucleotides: TGTGCCAGCAGAAGTTCCCGAGCGGGAGGTCCCCAATGCGAGCAGTACTTC. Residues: CASRSSRAGGPQCEQYF.